This is a list of T cell receptor beta chains from one sample in a study of blood T cell dynamics during melanoma immunotherapy. Assay: immunoSEQ multiplex PCR; the TCRdb copy retains only in-frame clones and omits some. Of around 12,000 clones in the sample, about 88% were seen once. The sample was blood, taken from a patient treated with checkpoint blockade. The receptors were gathered from a human donor with melanoma. Each CDR3 is given with its conserved first and last residue. Each record gives: CDR3 protein, CDR3 DNA, V gene, D gene, CDR3 length, clone size, J gene. D genes are given only for firm matches. Expanded clones get a size class; other rows say once, few or many, or leave the size out.

CDR3: CASSYRDTDNQPQHF
DNA: TGTGCCAGCAGCTACCGGGACACCGATAATCAGCCCCAGCATTTT
V: TRBV7-2
D: -
length: 15
size: -
J: TRBJ1-5

CDR3: CASSLGDRSVYGYTF
DNA: TGTGCCAGCAGCTTAGGGGACAGAAGCGTCTATGGCTACACCTTC
V: TRBV7-8
D: TRBD1
length: 15
size: -
J: TRBJ1-2

CDR3: CASSPLATWWGYTF
DNA: TGTGCCAGCAGCCCCTTGGCTACCTGGTGGGGCTACACCTTC
V: TRBV11-2
D: -
length: 14
size: -
J: TRBJ1-2

CDR3: CASSVGRQGATEAFF
DNA: TGTGCCAGCAGCGTAGGGAGACAGGGGGCAACTGAAGCTTTCTTT
V: TRBV9
D: TRBD1
length: 15
size: -
J: TRBJ1-1

CDR3: CASSVRLAGYNEQFF
DNA: TGTGCCAGCAGCGTCAGACTAGCGGGGTACAATGAGCAGTTCTTC
V: TRBV9
D: TRBD2
length: 15
size: -
J: TRBJ2-1

CDR3: CSVDRTGANTEAFF
DNA: TGCAGCGTTGATAGGACAGGGGCGAACACTGAAGCTTTCTTT
V: TRBV29-1
D: TRBD1
length: 14
size: few
J: TRBJ1-1

CDR3: CASSIDSLNTEAFF
DNA: TGTGCCAGCAGTATAGACAGTTTGAACACTGAAGCTTTCTTT
V: TRBV6-6
D: -
length: 14
size: -
J: TRBJ1-1

CDR3: CASSLVAGGISQAFF
DNA: TGTGCCAGCAGCTTAGTCGCAGGGGGCATCTCTCAAGCTTTCTTT
V: TRBV7-2
D: TRBD1
length: 15
size: once
J: TRBJ1-1

CDR3: CASSPTGDSSYNEQFF
DNA: TGTGCCAGCAGCCCGACAGGGGATAGCTCCTACAATGAGCAGTTCTTC
V: TRBV7-2
D: TRBD1
length: 16
size: -
J: TRBJ2-1

CDR3: CASRLAWFGGYGYTF
DNA: TGTGCCAGTCGCTTAGCATGGTTCGGGGGCTATGGCTACACCTTC
V: TRBV6-5
D: -
length: 15
size: -
J: TRBJ1-2

CDR3: CAVRDTNTGELFF
DNA: TGTGCCGTCCGGGACACCAACACCGGGGAGCTGTTTTTT
V: TRBV6-5
D: -
length: 13
size: -
J: TRBJ2-2

CDR3: CASSLTKGDYGYTF
DNA: TGTGCCAGCAGCTTAACGAAAGGGGACTATGGCTACACCTTC
V: TRBV7-9
D: -
length: 14
size: -
J: TRBJ1-2

CDR3: CASSTTGTNQPQHF
DNA: TGTGCCAGCAGCACGACAGGGACCAATCAGCCCCAGCATTTT
V: TRBV7-2
D: TRBD1
length: 14
size: -
J: TRBJ1-5

CDR3: CSVRSSGTDTQYF
DNA: TGCAGCGTTCGGTCTAGCGGCACAGATACGCAGTATTTT
V: TRBV29-1
D: -
length: 13
size: -
J: TRBJ2-3

CDR3: CASSPGTSGGMGEQYF
DNA: TGTGCCAGCAGCCCAGGGACTAGCGGGGGTATGGGCGAGCAGTACTTC
V: TRBV11-2
D: TRBD2
length: 16
size: -
J: TRBJ2-7

CDR3: CASWSSLHQETQYF
DNA: TGTGCCAGCTGGAGCAGTCTTCACCAAGAGACCCAGTACTTC
V: TRBV6-1
D: -
length: 14
size: -
J: TRBJ2-5

CDR3: CASPGQGMNTEAFF
DNA: TGTGCCAGCCCCGGACAGGGCATGAACACTGAAGCTTTCTTT
V: TRBV28
D: TRBD1
length: 14
size: few
J: TRBJ1-1

CDR3: CASSLAGTPEPGQFF
DNA: TGTGCCAGCAGCTTGGCCGGGACTCCCGAGCCGGGGCAGTTCTTC
V: TRBV11-2
D: -
length: 15
size: -
J: TRBJ2-1